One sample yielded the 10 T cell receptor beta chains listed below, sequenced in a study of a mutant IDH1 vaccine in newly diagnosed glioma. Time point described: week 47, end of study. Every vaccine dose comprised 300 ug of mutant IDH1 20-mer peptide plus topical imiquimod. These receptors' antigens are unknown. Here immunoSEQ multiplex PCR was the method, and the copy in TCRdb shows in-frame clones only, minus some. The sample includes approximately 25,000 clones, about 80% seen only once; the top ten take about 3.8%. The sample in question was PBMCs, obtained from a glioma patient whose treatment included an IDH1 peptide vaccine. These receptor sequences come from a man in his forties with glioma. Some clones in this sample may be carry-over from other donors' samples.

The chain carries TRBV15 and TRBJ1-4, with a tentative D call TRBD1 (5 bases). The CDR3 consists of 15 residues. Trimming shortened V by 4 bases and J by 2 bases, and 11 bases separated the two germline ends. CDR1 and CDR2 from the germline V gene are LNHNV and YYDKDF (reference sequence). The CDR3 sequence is CATSTSGRTNEKLFF. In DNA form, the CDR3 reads TGTGCCACCAGCACATCGGGACGGACTAATGAAAAACTGTTTTTT.

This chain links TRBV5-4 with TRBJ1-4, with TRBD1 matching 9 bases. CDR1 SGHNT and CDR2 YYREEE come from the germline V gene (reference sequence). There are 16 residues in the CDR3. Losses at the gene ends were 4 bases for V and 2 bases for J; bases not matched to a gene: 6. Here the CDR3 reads CASSKYTGGTNEKLFF. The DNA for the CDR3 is TGTGCCAGCAGCAAATATACAGGGGGCACTAATGAAAAACTGTTTTTT.

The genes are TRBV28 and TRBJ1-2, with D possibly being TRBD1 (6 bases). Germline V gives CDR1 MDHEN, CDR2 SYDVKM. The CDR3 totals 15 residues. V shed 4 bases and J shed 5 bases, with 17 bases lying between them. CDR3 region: CASSWRGGRRYGYTF. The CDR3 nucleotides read TGTGCCAGCAGTTGGAGGGGGGGTCGAAGATATGGCTACACCTTC.

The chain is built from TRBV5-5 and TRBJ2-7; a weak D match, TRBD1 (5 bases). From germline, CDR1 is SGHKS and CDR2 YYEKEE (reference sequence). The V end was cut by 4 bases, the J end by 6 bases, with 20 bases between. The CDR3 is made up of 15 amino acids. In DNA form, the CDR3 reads TGTGCCAGCAGCGTATGGGCAGGGAAAGGTTCCGAGCAGTACTTC. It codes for CASSVWAGKGSEQYF.

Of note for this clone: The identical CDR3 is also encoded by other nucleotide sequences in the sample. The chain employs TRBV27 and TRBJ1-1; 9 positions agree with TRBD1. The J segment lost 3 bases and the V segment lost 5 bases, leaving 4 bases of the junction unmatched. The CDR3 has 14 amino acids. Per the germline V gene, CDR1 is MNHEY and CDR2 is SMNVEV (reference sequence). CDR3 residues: CASSLGQGHTEAFF. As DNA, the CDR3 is TGTGCCAGCAGTCTAGGACAGGGGCACACTGAAGCTTTCTTT.

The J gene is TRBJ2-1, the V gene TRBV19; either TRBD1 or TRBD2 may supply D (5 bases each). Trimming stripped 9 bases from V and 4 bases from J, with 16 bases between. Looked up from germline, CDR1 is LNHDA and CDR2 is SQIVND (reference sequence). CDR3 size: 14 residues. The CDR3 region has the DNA TGTGCCAGCGCGAGGGGTACAGTATACAATGAGCAGTTCTTC. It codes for CASARGTVYNEQFF.

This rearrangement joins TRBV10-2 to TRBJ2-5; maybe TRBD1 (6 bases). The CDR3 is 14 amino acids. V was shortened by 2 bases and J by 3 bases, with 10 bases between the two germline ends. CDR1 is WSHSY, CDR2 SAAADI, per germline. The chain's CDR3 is CASSEQGLEETQYF. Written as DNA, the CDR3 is TGCGCCAGCAGTGAGCAGGGGTTGGAAGAGACCCAGTACTTC.

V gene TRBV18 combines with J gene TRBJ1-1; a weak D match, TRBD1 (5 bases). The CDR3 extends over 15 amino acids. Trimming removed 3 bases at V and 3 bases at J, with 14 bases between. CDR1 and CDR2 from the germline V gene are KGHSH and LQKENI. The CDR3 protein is CASSPFSGTDTEAFF. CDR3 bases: TGTGCCAGCTCACCTTTTTCCGGGACGGACACTGAAGCTTTCTTT.

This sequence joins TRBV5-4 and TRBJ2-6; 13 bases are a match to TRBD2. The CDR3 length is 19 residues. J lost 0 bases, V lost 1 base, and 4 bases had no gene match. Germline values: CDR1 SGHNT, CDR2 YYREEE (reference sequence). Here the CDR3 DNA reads TGTGCCAGCAGCTTGTCACTAGCGGGGGGGGGCTCTGGGGCCAACGTCCTGACTTTC. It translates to CASSLSLAGGGSGANVLTF. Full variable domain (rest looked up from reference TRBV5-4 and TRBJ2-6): ETGVTQSPTHLIKTRGQQVTLRCSSQSGHNTVSWYQQALGQGPQFIFQYYREEENGRGNFPPRFSGLQFPNYSSELNVNALELDDSALYLCASSLSLAGGGSGANVLTFGAGSRLTVL.

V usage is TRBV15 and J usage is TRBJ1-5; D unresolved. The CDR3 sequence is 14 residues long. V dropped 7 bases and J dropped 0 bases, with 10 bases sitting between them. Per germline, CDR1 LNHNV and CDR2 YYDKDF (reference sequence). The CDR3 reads CATTPRLSNQPQHF. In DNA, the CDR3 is TGTGCCACCACCCCCAGGCTTAGCAATCAGCCCCAGCATTTT.